This T cell receptor (beta chain) was profiled in a study of T cells in Graves' hyperthyroidism and ophthalmopathy. Study-wide points: Most expanded thyroid clonotypes above 0.001 recurred in blood.

Uncontrolled infection, other autoimmune disease, pregnancy or lactation excluded patients. Germline CDR1 is MDHEN and CDR2 is SYDVKM. V gave up 3 bases and J gave up 3 bases; unmatched junction bases: 3. CDR3 size: 14 residues. This clonotype was seen many times. Its matching antigen is unknown. The investigators amplified TCR beta CDR3 regions from RNA transcripts. A set of HTBI primers served as the primers for a first-round RT-PCR of the TCR CDR3. MiXCR, applied by TCRdb to the multiplex PCR reads, yields one record per CDR3 protein. The top ten hold 26% of the sample, which has some 510,000 distinct CDR3 sequences, less than 25% seen once.

This chain links TRBV28 with TRBJ1-2, with 8 bases matching TRBD1. The material sequenced was blood. This sequence originates from a man aged 18-30 years with Graves' hyperthyroidism. The CDR3: CASSLSGGDYGYTF. The CDR3 coding sequence is TGTGCCAGCAGTTTGTCAGGGGGCGACTATGGCTACACCTTC.